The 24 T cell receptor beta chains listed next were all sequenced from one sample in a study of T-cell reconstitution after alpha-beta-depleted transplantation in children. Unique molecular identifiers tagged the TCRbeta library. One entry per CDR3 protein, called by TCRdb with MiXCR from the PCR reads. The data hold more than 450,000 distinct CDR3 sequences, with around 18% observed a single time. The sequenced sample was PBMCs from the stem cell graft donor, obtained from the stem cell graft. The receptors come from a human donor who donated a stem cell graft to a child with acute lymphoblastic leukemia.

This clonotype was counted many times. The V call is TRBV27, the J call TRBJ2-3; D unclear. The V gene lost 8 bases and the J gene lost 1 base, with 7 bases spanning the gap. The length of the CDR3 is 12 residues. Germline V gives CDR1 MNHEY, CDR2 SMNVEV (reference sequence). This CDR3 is CASGGRTDTQYF. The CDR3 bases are TGTGCCAGCGGCGGACGCACAGATACGCAGTATTTT.

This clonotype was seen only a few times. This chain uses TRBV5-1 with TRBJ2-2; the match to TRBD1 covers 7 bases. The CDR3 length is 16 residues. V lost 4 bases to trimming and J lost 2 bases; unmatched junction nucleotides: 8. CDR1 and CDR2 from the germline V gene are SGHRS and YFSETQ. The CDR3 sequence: CASSDRDRVNTGELFF. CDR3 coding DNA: TGCGCCAGCAGCGATCGGGACAGAGTTAACACCGGGGAGCTGTTTTTT.

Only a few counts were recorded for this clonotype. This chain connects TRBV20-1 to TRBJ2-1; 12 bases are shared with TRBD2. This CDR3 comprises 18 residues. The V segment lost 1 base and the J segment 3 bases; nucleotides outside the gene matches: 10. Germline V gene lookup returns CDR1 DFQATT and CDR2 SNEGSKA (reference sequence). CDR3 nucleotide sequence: TGCAGTGCTAGAGGGGAGGCGACTAGCGGGAGTCACTACAATGAGCAGTTCTTC. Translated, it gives CSARGEATSGSHYNEQFF.

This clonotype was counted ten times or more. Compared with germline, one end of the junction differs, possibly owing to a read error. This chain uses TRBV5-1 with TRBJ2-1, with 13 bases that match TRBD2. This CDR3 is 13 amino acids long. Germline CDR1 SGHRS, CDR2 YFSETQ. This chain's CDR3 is CASRLAGGDEQFF. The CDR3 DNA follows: TGTGCCAGTAGACTAGCGGGAGGTGATGAGCAGTTCTTC. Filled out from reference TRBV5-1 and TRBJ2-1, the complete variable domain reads KAGVTQTPRYLIKTRGQQVTLSCSPISGHRSVSWYQQTPGQGLQFLFEYFSETQRNKGNFPGRFSGRQFSNSRSEMNVSTLELGDSALYLCASRLAGGDEQFFGPGTRLTVL.

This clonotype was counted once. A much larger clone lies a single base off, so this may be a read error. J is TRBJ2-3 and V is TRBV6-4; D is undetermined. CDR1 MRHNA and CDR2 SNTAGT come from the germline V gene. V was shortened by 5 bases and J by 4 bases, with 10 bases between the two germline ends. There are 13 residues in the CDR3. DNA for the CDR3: TGTGCCAGCAGTCACGGGTCTTCAGATACGCAGTATTTT. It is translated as CASSHGSSDTQYF.

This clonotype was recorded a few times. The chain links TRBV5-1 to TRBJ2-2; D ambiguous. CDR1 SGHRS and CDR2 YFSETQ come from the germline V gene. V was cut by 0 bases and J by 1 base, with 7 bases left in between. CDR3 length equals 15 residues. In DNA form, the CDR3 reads TGCGCCAGCAGCTTGGGTGGCTGGAACACCGGGGAGCTGTTTTTT. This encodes CASSLGGWNTGELFF.

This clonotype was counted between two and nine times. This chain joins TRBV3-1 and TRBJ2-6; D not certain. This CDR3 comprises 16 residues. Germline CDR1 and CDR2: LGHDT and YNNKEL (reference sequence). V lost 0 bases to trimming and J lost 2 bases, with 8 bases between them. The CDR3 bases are TGTGCCAGCAGCCAAGATGCTGGGACTGGGGCCAACGTCCTGACTTTC. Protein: CASSQDAGTGANVLTF.

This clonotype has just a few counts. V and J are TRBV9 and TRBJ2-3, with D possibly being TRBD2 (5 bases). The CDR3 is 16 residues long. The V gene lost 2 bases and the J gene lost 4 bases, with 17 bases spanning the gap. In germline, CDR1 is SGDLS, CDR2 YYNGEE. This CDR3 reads CASSVPTDFRADTQYF. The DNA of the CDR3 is TGTGCCAGCAGCGTCCCCACGGACTTTAGGGCAGATACGCAGTATTTT. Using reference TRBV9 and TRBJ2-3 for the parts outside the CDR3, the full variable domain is DSGVTQTPKHLITATGQRVTLRCSPRSGDLSVYWYQQSLDQGLQFLIQYYNGEERAKGNILERFSAQQFPDLHSELNLSSLELGDSALYFCASSVPTDFRADTQYFGPGTRLTVL.

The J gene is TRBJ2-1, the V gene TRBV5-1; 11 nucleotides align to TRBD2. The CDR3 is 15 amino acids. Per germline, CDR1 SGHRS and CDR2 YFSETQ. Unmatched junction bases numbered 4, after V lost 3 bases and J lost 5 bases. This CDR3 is CASSSSGRRDNEQFF. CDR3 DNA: TGCGCCAGCAGCTCTAGCGGGAGGCGAGACAATGAGCAGTTCTTC. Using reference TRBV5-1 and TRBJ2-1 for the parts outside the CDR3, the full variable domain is KAGVTQTPRYLIKTRGQQVTLSCSPISGHRSVSWYQQTPGQGLQFLFEYFSETQRNKGNFPGRFSGRQFSNSRSEMNVSTLELGDSALYLCASSSSGRRDNEQFFGPGTRLTVL.

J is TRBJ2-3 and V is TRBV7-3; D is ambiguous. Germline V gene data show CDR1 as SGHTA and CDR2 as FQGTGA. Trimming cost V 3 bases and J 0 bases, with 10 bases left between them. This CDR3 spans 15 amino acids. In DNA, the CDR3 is TGTGCCAGCAGCTTGAACGGCCTCAGCACAGATACGCAGTATTTT. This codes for CASSLNGLSTDTQYF.

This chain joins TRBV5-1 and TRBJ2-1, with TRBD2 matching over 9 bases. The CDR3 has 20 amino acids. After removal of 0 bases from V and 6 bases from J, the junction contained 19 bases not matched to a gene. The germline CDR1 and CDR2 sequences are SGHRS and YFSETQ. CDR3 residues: CASSLGPGIRREGSGNEQFF. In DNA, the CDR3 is TGCGCCAGCAGCTTGGGCCCTGGAATAAGGCGGGAGGGGTCAGGCAATGAGCAGTTCTTC.

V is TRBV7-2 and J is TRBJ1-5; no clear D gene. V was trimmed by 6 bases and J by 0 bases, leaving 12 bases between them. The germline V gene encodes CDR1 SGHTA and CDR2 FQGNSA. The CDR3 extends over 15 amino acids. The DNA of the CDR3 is TGTGCCAGCAGTACAACAGTGTTTAGCAATCAGCCCCAGCATTTT. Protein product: CASSTTVFSNQPQHF.

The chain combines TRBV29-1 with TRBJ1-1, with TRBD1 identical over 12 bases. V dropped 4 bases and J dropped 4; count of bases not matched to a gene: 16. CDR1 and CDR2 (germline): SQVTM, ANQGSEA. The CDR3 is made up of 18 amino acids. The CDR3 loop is CSVVMNRVRDRGLTEAFF. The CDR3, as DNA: TGCAGCGTTGTCATGAATCGGGTCCGGGACAGGGGGCTCACTGAAGCTTTCTTT.

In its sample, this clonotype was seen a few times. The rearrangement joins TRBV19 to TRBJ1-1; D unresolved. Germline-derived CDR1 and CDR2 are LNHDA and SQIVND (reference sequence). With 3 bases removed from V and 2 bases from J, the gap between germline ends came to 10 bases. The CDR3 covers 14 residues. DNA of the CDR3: TGTGCCAGTAGTATTTACGAGGGTAACACTGAAGCTTTCTTT. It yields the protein CASSIYEGNTEAFF.

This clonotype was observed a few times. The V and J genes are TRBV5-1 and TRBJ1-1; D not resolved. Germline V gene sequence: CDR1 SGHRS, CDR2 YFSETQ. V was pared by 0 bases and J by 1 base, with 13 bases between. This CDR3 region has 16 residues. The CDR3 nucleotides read TGCGCCAGCAGCTTGGGTTGGCCTATTCGGAACACTGAAGCTTTCTTT. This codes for CASSLGWPIRNTEAFF.

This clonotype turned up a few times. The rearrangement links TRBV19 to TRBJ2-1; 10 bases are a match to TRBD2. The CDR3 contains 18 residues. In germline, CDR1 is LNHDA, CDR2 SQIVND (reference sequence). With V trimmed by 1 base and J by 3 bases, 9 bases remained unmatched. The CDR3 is CASSIGLAGELFYNEQFF. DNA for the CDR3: TGTGCCAGTAGTATAGGGCTAGCGGGAGAATTATTCTACAATGAGCAGTTCTTC.

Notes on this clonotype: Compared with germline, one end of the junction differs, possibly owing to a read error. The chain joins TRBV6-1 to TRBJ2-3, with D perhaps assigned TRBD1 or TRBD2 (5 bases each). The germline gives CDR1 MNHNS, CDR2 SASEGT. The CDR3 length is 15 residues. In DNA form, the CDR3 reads TGTGCCAGCACTGAAGAGGGGTCCCCGACAGATACGCAGTATTTT. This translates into CASTEEGSPTDTQYF.

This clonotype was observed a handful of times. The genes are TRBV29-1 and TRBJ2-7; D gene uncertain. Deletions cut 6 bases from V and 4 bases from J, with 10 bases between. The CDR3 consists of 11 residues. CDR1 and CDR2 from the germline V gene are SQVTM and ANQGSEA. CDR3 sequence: CSVHVGYEQYF. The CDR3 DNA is TGCAGCGTCCACGTTGGGTACGAGCAGTACTTC.

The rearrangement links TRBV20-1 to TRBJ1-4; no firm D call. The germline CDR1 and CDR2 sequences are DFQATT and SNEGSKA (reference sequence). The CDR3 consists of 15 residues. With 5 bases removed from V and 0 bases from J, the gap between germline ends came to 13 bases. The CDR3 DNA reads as TGCAGTGCTTCCCGGGGTGCCGCAACTAATGAAAAACTGTTTTTT. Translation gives CSASRGAATNEKLFF.

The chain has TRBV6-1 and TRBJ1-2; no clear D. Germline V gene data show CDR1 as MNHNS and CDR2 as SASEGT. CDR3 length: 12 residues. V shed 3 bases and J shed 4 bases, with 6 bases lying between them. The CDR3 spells CASSDGPYGYTF. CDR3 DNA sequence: TGTGCCAGCAGTGACGGCCCCTATGGCTACACCTTC.

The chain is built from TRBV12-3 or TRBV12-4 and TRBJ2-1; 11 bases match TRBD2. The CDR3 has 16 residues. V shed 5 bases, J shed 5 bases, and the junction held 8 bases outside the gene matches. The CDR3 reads CASSKRLAGQDNEQFF. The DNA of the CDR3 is TGTGCCAGCAGTAAGCGACTAGCGGGACAGGACAATGAGCAGTTCTTC.

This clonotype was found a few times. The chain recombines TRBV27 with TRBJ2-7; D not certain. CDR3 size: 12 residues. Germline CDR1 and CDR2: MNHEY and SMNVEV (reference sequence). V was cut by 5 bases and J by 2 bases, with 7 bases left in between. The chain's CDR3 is CASSANAYEQYF. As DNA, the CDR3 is TGTGCCAGCAGTGCAAACGCCTACGAGCAGTACTTC.

The chain's CDR3 is CATSDLYSQFNEQFF. The CDR3 bases are TGTGCCACCAGTGATTTGTACAGCCAGTTCAATGAGCAGTTCTTC. The chain recombines TRBV24-1 with TRBJ2-1; D is undetermined. V shed 0 bases and J shed 6 bases, with 11 bases lying between them. In germline, CDR1 is KGHDR, CDR2 SFDVKD. The CDR3 covers 15 residues.

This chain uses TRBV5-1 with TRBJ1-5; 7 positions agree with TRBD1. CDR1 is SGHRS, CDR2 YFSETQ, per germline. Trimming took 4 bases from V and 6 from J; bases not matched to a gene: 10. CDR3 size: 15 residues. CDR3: CASSPETGVGQPQHF. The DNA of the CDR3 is TGCGCCAGCAGCCCCGAAACAGGGGTAGGTCAGCCCCAGCATTTT. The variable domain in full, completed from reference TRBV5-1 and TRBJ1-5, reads KAGVTQTPRYLIKTRGQQVTLSCSPISGHRSVSWYQQTPGQGLQFLFEYFSETQRNKGNFPGRFSGRQFSNSRSEMNVSTLELGDSALYLCASSPETGVGQPQHFGDGTRLSIL.